A selection of T cell receptor beta chains follows, all from one sample in a study of beta chain features in type 1 diabetes. Assay used: immunoSEQ multiplex PCR; TCRdb lists only in-frame clones, some missing. The table has about 340,000 clones, roughly 8% seen once. The sample taken for sequencing was central memory CD4+ T cells from blood. These receptors were collected from a woman in her late teens or twenties in good health. Each CDR3 is given with its conserved first and last residue. D genes are given only for firm matches. Where a row states a size, it is once, few, many or the class of an expanded clone; other rows omit it.

clone size	D gene	V gene	J gene	CDR3 protein	CDR3 DNA
-	TRBD2	TRBV6-5	TRBJ2-1	CASTPASGSRNEQFF	TGTGCCAGCACTCCGGCTAGCGGGAGTAGAAATGAGCAGTTCTTC
few	TRBD2	TRBV5-1	TRBJ2-3	CASSSLAGSTDTQYF	TGCGCCAGCAGCTCTTTAGCGGGTAGCACAGATACGCAGTATTTT
-	-	TRBV11-2	TRBJ2-5	CASSHDRGETQYF	TGTGCCAGCAGCCACGACAGAGGGGAGACCCAGTACTTC
few	TRBD2	TRBV13	TRBJ2-5	CASKPPRLAGGETQYF	TGTGCCAGCAAACCCCCGCGGCTAGCGGGAGGAGAGACCCAGTACTTC
-	-	TRBV5-1	TRBJ2-5	CASSAGNQETQYF	TGCGCCAGCAGCGCAGGGAACCAAGAGACCCAGTACTTC
few	TRBD1	TRBV5-1	TRBJ2-5	CASSFETGGETQYF	TGCGCCAGCAGCTTCGAGACAGGGGGTGAGACCCAGTACTTC
-	TRBD2	TRBV29-1	TRBJ2-1	CSVDRGVSVNEQFF	TGCAGCGTGGATCGGGGGGTCTCCGTAAATGAGCAGTTCTTC
few	-	TRBV28	TRBJ2-7	CASSLFGSREQYF	TGTGCCAGCAGTTTATTCGGGTCCCGCGAGCAGTACTTC
few	-	TRBV2	TRBJ2-1	CASSFQRGYNEQFF	TGTGCCAGCAGTTTCCAACGGGGTTACAATGAGCAGTTCTTC
-	-	TRBV27	TRBJ2-1	CASSLRPLRGDNEQFF	TGTGCCAGCAGTTTAAGGCCCCTTCGAGGGGACAATGAGCAGTTCTTC
-	-	TRBV21-1	TRBJ2-7	CASSSATSGGSYEQYF	TGTGCCAGCAGCTCAGCGACTAGCGGGGGCTCCTACGAGCAGTACTTC
few	-	TRBV2	TRBJ1-1	CASRRTLNTEAFF	TGTGCCAGCAGGAGAACCTTAAACACTGAAGCTTTCTTT
-	TRBD2	TRBV14	TRBJ2-1	CASSRGLATNEQFF	TGTGCCAGCAGCCGGGGACTAGCGACCAATGAGCAGTTCTTC
-	TRBD1	TRBV9	TRBJ1-2	CASSATGQSYGYTF	TGTGCCAGCAGCGCAACGGGACAGAGCTATGGCTACACCTTC
-	TRBD1	TRBV5-6	TRBJ2-7	CASSLAVTDRVDYEQYF	TGTGCCAGCAGCTTGGCGGTGACGGACAGGGTAGACTACGAGCAGTACTTC
-	TRBD1	TRBV7-2	TRBJ2-5	CASSLEPGQGIETQYF	TGTGCCAGCAGCCTGGAACCGGGACAGGGGATCGAGACCCAGTACTTC
few	TRBD1	TRBV6-5	TRBJ1-1	CASSRGGQGNTEAFF	TGTGCCAGCAGTAGAGGGGGACAGGGGAACACTGAAGCTTTCTTT
-	-	TRBV12-2	TRBJ2-1	CASRSRRSYNEQFF	TGTGCAAGTCGCTCCCGACGTTCCTACAATGAGCAGTTCTTC
-	TRBD2	TRBV7-8	TRBJ2-7	CASSLGTSTYEQYF	TGTGCCAGCAGCTTAGGGACTAGCACCTACGAGCAGTACTTC
-	-	TRBV7-3	TRBJ2-1	CASSSYLYNEQFF	TGTGCCAGCAGCTCTTACCTTTACAATGAGCAGTTCTTC